The source of this TCR beta chain is a study of blood T cell repertoires in COVID-19 (dated by TCRdb to about 2020). For the study in its entirety: Samples covering the acute and convalescent phases of COVID-19 were provided by collaborators in the United States, Italy and Spain. The material from the prospective study consisted of cDNA or gDNA derived from T cells, B-cell-depleted T cells, or PBMCs. Deeply sampled blood TCRbeta repertoires from subjects exposed to, actively infected with, or recovered from COVID-19 were included in the dataset. The repertoires were released in a freely available public database intended as a resource for research on the immune response to SARS-CoV-2. The samples were drawn from the first 160 participants of the ongoing ImmuneRACE study and from 1,254 subjects provided by 6 global collaborators. Nearly every sample came with metadata listing a de-identified subject ID, COVID-19 status, age in years and sex. Where available, HLA class I and class II types were obtained from metadata supplied by the sample provider rather than from assay-based typing.

Study-level results and caveats: The amount of clinical and demographic metadata varied by source and participant and was provided uncurated.

As to this clone: The clone's antigen remains unknown. It has no much larger one-base neighbor in the sample; base qualities were not kept.

V trim: 5 bases; J trim: 2 bases; unmatched bases: 1. From its cysteine to its phenylalanine, the CDR3 spans 14 amino acids. Only CDR3 DNA remains: 42 bases, in frame from the first base. Via the germline V gene, CDR1 is SGHRS and CDR2 YFSETQ. In the prospective study, participants were roughly 18 to 100 years old, resided in about two dozen geographic areas of the United States, and were enrolled through a virtual design. In the prospective study, participants were assigned to cohorts based on the clinical history participants reported in a screening survey and a study questionnaire. ImmuneRACE Cohort 3 recovered participants were defined by two consecutive negative NP/OP PCR tests, healthcare professional clearance, or symptom resolution. In the prospective study, mobile phlebotomists collected whole blood, serum and a nasopharyngeal or oropharyngeal swab from each participant. Participants in the prospective study had the option to provide additional blood draws and questionnaires over a 2-month period. Blood samples from the prospective study were shipped frozen or at room temperature prior to DNA extraction.

The immunoSEQ Assay, a bias-controlled multiplex PCR, was used to amplify TCRbeta CDR3 regions from genomic DNA. In the original analysis: Within the assay, amplification of reference gene primers was used to estimate how many nucleated cells each sample contained. To quantify the absolute abundance of each unique TCRbeta CDR3 rearrangement, sequence reads were collapsed and filtered. For each sample, productive Simpson clonality was calculated as the square root of Simpson's diversity index over productive rearrangements. Imported from immuneACCESS, the table was reduced by TCRdb to in-frame sequences with V and J called. These copies leave out some clones; in studies compared against another copy, an unresolved V gene accounts for under half, and the cause of the remainder is not known. The V and J calls and the clone size are those of that table, but D and trimming were determined from the DNA. In all, the sample holds 200,000 to 300,000 clones, and more than 75% of those were seen once. Of the sample, roughly 2.6% is held by the ten largest clones.

The chain is encoded by TRBV5-1 joined to TRBJ2-1, and 10 junctional nucleotides match TRBD1. Sequencing was done on a sample of PBMCs or T cells enriched from blood (not recorded which). The origin of this receptor is a woman aged 18-30 years who had recovered from COVID-19. The CDR3 amino acid sequence is: CASRDRGPYNEQFF. The nucleotides read TGCGCCAGCAGAGACAGGGGGCCCTACAATGAGCAGTTCTTC.